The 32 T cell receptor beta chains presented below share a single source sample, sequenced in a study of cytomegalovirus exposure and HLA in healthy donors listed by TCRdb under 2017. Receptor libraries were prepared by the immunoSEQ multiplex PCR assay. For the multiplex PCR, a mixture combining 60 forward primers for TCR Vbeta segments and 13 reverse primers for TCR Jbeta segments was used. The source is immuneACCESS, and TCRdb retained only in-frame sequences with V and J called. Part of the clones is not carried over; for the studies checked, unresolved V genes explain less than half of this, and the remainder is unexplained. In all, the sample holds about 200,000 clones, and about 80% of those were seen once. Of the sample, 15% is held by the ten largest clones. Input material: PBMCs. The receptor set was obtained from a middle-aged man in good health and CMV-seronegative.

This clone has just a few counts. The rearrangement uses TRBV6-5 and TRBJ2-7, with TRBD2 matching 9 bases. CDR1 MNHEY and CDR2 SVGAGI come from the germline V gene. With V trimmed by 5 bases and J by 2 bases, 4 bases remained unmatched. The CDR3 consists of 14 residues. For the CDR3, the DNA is TGTGCCAGCAGTCAAGCGGGAGGTACCTACGAGCAGTACTTC. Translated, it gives CASSQAGGTYEQYF.

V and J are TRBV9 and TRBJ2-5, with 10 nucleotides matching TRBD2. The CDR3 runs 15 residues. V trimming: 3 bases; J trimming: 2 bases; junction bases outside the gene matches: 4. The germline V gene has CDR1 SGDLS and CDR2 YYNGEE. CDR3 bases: TGTGCCAGCAGCGCAGGGACTAGCGCACAAGAGACCCAGTACTTC. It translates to CASSAGTSAQETQYF.

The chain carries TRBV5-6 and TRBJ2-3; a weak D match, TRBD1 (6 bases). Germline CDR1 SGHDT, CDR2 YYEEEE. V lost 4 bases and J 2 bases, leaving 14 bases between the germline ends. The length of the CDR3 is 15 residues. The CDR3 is CASSPRRTATDTQYF. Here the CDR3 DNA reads TGTGCCAGCAGCCCCCGTAGGACAGCCACAGATACGCAGTATTTT.

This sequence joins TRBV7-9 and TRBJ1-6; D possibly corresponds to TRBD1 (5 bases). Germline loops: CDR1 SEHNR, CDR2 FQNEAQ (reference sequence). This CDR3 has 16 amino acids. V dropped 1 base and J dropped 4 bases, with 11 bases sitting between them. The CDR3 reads CASSLEGVGYNSPLHF. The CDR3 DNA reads TGTGCCAGCAGCTTAGAAGGGGTCGGATATAATTCACCCCTCCACTTT.

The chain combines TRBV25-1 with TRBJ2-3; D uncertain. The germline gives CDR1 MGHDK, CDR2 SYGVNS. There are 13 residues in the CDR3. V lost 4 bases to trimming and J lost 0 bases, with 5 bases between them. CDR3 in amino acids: CASSGHSTDTQYF. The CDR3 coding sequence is TGTGCCAGCAGTGGACATAGCACAGATACGCAGTATTTT.

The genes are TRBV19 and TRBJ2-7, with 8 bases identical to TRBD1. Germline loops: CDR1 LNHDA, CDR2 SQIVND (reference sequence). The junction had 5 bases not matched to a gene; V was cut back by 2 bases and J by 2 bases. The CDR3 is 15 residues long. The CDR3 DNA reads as TGTGCCAGTAGTATATCGGGACAGGACCCCTACGAGCAGTACTTC. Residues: CASSISGQDPYEQYF.

This chain's CDR3 is CASSLLTSGRGDTQYF. The DNA of the CDR3 is TGTGCCAGCAGCCTCCTGACTAGCGGGAGAGGTGATACGCAGTATTTT. This chain joins TRBV7-3 and TRBJ2-3; TRBD2 matches 12 bases. This CDR3 region has 16 residues. Germline CDR1 SGHTA, CDR2 FQGTGA. V dropped 5 bases and J dropped 6; count of bases not matched to a gene: 9.

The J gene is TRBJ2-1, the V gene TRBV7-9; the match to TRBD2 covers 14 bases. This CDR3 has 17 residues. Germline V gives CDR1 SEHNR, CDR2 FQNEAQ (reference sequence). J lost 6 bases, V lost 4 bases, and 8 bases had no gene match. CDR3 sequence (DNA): TGTGCCAGCAGCTCAGGGACTAGCGGGGGCTCCAGCAATGAGCAGTTCTTC. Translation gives CASSSGTSGGSSNEQFF.

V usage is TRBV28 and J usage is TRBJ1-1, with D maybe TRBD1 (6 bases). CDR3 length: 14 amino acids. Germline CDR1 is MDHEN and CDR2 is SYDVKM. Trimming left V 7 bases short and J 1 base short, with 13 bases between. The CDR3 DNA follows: TGTGCCAGCACCCTATTAGGGGGGAACACTGAAGCTTTCTTT. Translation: CASTLLGGNTEAFF. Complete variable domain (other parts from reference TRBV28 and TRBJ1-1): DVKVTQSSRYLVKRTGEKVFLECVQDMDHENMFWYRQDPGLGLRLIYFSYDVKMKEKGDIPEGYSVSREKKERFSLILESASTNQTSMYLCASTLLGGNTEAFFGQGTRLTVV.

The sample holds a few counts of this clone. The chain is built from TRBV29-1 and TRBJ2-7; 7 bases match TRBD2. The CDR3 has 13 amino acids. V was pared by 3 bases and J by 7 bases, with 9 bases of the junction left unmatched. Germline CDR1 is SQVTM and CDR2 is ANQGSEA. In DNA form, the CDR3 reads TGCAGCGTTGAGGATAGCTGGGGGGGGGAGCAGTACTTC. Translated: CSVEDSWGGEQYF.

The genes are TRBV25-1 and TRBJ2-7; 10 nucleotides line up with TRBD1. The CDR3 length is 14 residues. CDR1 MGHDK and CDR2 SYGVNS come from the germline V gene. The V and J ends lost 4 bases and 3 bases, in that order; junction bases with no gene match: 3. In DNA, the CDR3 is TGTGCCAGCAGTGGCCGGACAGGGGGCTACGAGCAGTACTTC. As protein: CASSGRTGGYEQYF.

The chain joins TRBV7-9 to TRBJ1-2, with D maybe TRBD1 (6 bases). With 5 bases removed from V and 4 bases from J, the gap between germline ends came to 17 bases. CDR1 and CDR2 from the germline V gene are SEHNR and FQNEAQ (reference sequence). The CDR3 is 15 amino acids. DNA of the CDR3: TGTGCCAGCAGCCCTCCCAGGGGCGCTCTCTATGGCTACACCTTC. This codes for CASSPPRGALYGYTF.

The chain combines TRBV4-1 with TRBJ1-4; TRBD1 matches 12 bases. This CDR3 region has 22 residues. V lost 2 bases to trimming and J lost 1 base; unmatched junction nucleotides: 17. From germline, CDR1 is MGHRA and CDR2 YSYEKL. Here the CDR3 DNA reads TGCGCCAGCAGCCAAATACGTCCCGTCGAATGGGACAGGGGGCGAACTAATGAAAAACTGTTTTTT. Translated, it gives CASSQIRPVEWDRGRTNEKLFF.

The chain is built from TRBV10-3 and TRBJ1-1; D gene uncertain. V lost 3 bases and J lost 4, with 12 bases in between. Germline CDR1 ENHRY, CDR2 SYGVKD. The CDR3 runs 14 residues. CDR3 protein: CAISEIEVGTEAFF. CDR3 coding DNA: TGTGCCATCAGTGAAATCGAGGTCGGCACTGAAGCTTTCTTT.

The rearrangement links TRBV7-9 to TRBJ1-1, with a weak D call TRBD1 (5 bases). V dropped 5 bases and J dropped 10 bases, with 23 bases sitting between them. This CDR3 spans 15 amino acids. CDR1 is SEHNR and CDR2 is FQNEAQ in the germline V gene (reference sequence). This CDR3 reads CASSPGEGGVGGAFF. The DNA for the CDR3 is TGTGCCAGCAGCCCCGGTGAGGGAGGGGTGGGAGGAGCTTTCTTT.

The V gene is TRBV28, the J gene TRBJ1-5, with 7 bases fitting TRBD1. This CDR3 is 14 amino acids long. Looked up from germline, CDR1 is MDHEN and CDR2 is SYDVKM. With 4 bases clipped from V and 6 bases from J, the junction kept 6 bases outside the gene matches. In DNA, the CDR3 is TGTGCCAGCAGTTCAACAGGGGCGGGTCAGCCCCAGCATTTT. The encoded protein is CASSSTGAGQPQHF. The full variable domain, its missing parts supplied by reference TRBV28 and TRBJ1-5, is DVKVTQSSRYLVKRTGEKVFLECVQDMDHENMFWYRQDPGLGLRLIYFSYDVKMKEKGDIPEGYSVSREKKERFSLILESASTNQTSMYLCASSSTGAGQPQHFGDGTRLSIL.

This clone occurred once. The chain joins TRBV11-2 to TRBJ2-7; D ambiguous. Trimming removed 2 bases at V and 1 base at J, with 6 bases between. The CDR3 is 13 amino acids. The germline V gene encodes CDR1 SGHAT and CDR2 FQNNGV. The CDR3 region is CASSLLSSYEQYF. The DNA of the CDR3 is TGTGCCAGCAGCTTACTAAGTTCCTACGAGCAGTACTTC.

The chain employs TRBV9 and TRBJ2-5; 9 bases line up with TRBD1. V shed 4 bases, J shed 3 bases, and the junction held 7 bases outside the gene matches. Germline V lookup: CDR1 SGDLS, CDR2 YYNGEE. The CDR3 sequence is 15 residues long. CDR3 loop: CASSTRQGGKETQYF. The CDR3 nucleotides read TGTGCCAGCAGCACAAGACAGGGGGGAAAAGAGACCCAGTACTTC.

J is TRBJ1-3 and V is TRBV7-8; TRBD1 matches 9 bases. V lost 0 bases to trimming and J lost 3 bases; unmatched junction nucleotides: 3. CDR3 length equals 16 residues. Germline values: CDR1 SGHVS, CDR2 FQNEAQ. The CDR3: CASSLATGGIGNTIYF. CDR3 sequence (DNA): TGTGCCAGCAGCTTAGCGACAGGGGGAATTGGAAACACCATATATTTT.

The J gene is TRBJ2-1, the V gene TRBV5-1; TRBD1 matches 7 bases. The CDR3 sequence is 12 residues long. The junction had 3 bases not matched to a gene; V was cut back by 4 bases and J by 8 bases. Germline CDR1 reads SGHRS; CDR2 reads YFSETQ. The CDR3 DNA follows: TGCGCCAGCAGCGTCACAGGGGATGAGCAGTTCTTC. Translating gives CASSVTGDEQFF.

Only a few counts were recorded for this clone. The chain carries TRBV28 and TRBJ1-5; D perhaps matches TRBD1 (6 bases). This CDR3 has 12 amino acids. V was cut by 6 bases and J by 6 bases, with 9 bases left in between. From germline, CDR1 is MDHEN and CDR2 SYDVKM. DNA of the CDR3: TGTGCCAGCAGCCTAGGGGGTCAGCCCCAGCATTTT. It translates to CASSLGGQPQHF.

CDR3 DNA sequence: TGCGCCAGCAGCGGGACTAGCCGGAGCAATGAGCAGTTCTTC. Translated: CASSGTSRSNEQFF. The chain recombines TRBV5-1 with TRBJ2-1; 9 nucleotides match TRBD2. The V segment lost 4 bases and the J segment 6 bases; nucleotides outside the gene matches: 5. Germline V gene data show CDR1 as SGHRS and CDR2 as YFSETQ. CDR3 size: 14 residues.

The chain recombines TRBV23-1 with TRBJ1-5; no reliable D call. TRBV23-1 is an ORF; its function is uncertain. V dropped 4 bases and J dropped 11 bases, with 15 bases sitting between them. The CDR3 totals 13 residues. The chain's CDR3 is CASSLLISPAQHF. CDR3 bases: TGCGCCAGCAGTCTCCTGATCTCACCGGCCCAGCATTTT.

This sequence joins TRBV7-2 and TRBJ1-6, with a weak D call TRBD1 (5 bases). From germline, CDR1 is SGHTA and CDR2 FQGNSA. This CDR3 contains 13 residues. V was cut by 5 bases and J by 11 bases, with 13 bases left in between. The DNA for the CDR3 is TGTGCCAGCAGCCGGGACTCTACAACACCCCTCCACTTT. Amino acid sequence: CASSRDSTTPLHF.

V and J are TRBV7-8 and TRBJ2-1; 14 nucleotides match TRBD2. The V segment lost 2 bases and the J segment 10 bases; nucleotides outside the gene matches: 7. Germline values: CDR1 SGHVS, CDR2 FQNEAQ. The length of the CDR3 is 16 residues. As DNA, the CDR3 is TGTGCCAGCAGCTTAAAGGGACTAGCGGGAGTATGGGAGCAGTTCTTC. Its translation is CASSLKGLAGVWEQFF.

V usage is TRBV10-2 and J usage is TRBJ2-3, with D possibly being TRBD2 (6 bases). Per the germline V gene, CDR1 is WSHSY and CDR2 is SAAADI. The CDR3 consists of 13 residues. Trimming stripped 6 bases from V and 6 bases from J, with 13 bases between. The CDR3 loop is CASRVSGSDTQYF. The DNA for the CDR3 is TGCGCCAGCAGGGTTAGCGGCTCGGATACGCAGTATTTT.

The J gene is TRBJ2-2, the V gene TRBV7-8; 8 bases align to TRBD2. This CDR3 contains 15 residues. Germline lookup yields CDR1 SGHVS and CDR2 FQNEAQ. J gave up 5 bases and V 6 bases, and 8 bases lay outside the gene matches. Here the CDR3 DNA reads TGTGCCAGCAGGATAAGGCTAGCGGGTACCGGGGAGCTGTTTTTT. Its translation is CASRIRLAGTGELFF.

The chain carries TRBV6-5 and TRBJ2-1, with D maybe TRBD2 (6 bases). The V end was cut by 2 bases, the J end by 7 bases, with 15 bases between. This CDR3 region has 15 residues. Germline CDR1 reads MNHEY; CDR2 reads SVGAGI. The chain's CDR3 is CASSYAIPSENEQFF. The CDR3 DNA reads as TGTGCCAGCAGTTACGCAATCCCTAGCGAAAATGAGCAGTTCTTC.

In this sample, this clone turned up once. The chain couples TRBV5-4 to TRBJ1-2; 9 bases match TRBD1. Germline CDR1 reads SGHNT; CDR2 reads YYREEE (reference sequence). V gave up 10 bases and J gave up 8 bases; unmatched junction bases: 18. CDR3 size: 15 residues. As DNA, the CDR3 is TGTGCCGGCCAGGGTTCGGACAGGGGATTTGAGGGCTACACCTTC. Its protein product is CAGQGSDRGFEGYTF.

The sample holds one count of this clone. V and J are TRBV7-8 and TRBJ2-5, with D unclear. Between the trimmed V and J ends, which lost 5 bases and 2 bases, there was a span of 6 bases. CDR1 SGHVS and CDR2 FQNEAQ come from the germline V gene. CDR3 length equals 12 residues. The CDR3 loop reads CASSTQQETQYF. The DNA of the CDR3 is TGTGCCAGCAGCACACAACAAGAGACCCAGTACTTC.

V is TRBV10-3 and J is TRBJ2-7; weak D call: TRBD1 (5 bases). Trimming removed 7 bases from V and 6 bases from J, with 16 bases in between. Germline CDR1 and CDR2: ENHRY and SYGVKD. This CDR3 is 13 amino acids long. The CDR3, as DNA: TGTGCCATCAAGATCCCAGGGTTGGCCGAGCAGTACTTC. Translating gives CAIKIPGLAEQYF.

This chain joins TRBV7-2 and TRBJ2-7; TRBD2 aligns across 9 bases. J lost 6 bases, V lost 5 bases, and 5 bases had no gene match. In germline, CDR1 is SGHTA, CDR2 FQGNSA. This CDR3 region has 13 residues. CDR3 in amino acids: CASSQTLAGEQYF. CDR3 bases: TGTGCCAGCAGCCAAACACTAGCGGGCGAGCAGTACTTC.